This entry lists 25 T cell receptor beta chains sequenced from one sample in a study of blood T cell repertoires in COVID-19 (dated by TCRdb to about 2020). The library was generated by the immunoSEQ multiplex PCR assay. TCRdb took over this immuneACCESS table, retaining in-frame rearrangements with V and J assigned. Such tables are incomplete; in checked studies, under half of the missing clones stem from an unresolved V gene, and the remainder is unexplained. This sample gives about 98,000 clones in total; 70% to 90% of them show up just once. Of the sample, approximately 4.5% falls within the top ten clones. The specimen sequenced was peripheral blood. All receptors come from a man between 65 and 79 years old with acute or convalescent COVID-19.

The J gene is TRBJ2-2, the V gene TRBV29-1; tentative D call: TRBD1 (6 bases). Germline assignment: CDR1 SQVTM and CDR2 ANQGSEA. Trimming pared 4 bases from V and 1 base from J, leaving 13 bases between. There are 15 residues in the CDR3. CDR3 in amino acids: CSVAGQLKNTGELFF. The CDR3 coding sequence is TGCAGCGTTGCCGGACAGCTAAAGAACACCGGGGAGCTGTTTTTT.

The genes are TRBV4-2 and TRBJ2-5; 12 bases line up with TRBD2. The germline V gene has CDR1 LGHNA and CDR2 YNFKEQ. This CDR3 is built from 17 residues. The V gene end was trimmed by 4 bases and the J gene end by 3 bases; junction bases not matched to a gene: 9. The CDR3 loop is CASSRSRLAGAEETQYF. For the CDR3, the DNA is TGTGCCAGCAGCCGATCGCGACTAGCGGGGGCGGAAGAGACCCAGTACTTC.

The chain combines TRBV2 with TRBJ1-1, with a tentative D call TRBD1 (5 bases). The CDR3 has 13 residues. V was trimmed by 11 bases and J by 4 bases, leaving 17 bases between them. Germline V gene sequence: CDR1 SNHLY, CDR2 FYNNEI. CDR3 in DNA: TGTGCCCAACAGGAGTTTTTCGGCACTGAAGCTTTCTTT. Translated: CAQQEFFGTEAFF. Complete variable domain (other parts from reference TRBV2 and TRBJ1-1): EPEVTQTPSHQVTQMGQEVILRCVPISNHLYFYWYRQILGQKVEFLVSFYNNEISEKSEIFDDQFSVERPDGSNFTLKIRSTKLEDSAMYFCAQQEFFGTEAFFGQGTRLTVV.

This clone was seen a few times. Sequence at one end of the junction differs from germline and may be a read error. The chain carries TRBV5-1 and TRBJ2-5, with D perhaps TRBD1 (6 bases). Germline CDR1 and CDR2: SGHRS and YFSETQ. CDR3 length: 16 amino acids. Here the CDR3 reads CASSLEVGTGQVTQYF. CDR3 in DNA: TGCGCCAGCAGCTTGGAGGTCGGGACGGGACAAGTGACCCAGTACTTC.

The chain recombines TRBV10-3 with TRBJ2-2; TRBD2 matches at 8 bases. This CDR3 has 18 amino acids. The trim removed 2 bases at V and 3 bases at J, leaving 11 bases unmatched. The germline gives CDR1 ENHRY, CDR2 SYGVKD. The CDR3 reads CAISELEASGPYTGELFF. For the CDR3, the DNA is TGTGCCATCAGTGAGCTTGAGGCTAGCGGGCCCTACACCGGGGAGCTGTTTTTT.

V is TRBV7-2 and J is TRBJ2-1; no reliable D call. V was trimmed by 1 base and J by 6 bases, leaving 7 bases between them. The CDR3 has 13 amino acids. Germline V CDR1 and CDR2: SGHTA, FQGNSA. The CDR3 sequence: CASSLGWSNEQFF. The CDR3 DNA is TGTGCCAGCAGCTTAGGATGGAGCAATGAGCAGTTCTTC. The full variable domain, completed using reference TRBV7-2 and TRBJ2-1, is GAGVSQSPSNKVTEKGKDVELRCDPISGHTALYWYRQSLGQGLEFLIYFQGNSAPDKSGLPSDRFSAERTGGSVSTLTIQRTQQEDSAVYLCASSLGWSNEQFFGPGTRLTVL.

The gene calls are TRBV9 and TRBJ2-7, with D possibly matching TRBD2 (6 bases). Trimming removed 0 bases from V and 2 bases from J, with 12 bases in between. The CDR3 contains 15 residues. Germline V gene lookup returns CDR1 SGDLS and CDR2 YYNGEE. In nucleotides, the CDR3 is TGTGCCAGCAGCGTAGGAGACGGACTACCCTACGAGCAGTACTTC. It translates to CASSVGDGLPYEQYF.

CDR3 region: CASSLPRTSGGTGELFF. The DNA for the CDR3 is TGTGCCAGCAGCCTACCGCGGACTAGCGGGGGCACCGGGGAGCTGTTTTTT. V is TRBV13 and J is TRBJ2-2, with TRBD2 matching 13 bases. CDR1 is PRHDT and CDR2 is FYEKMQ in the germline V gene (reference sequence). CDR3 length: 17 residues. V gave up 5 bases and J gave up 4 bases; unmatched junction bases: 7.

This CDR3 reads CASRAGTGGKLFF. CDR3 in DNA: TGTGCCAGCAGAGCCGGGACAGGGGGAAAACTGTTTTTT. The gene calls are TRBV11-2 and TRBJ1-4, with TRBD1 identical over 11 bases. V shed 6 bases and J 10 bases; nucleotides not matched to a gene: 4. The germline CDR1 and CDR2 sequences are SGHAT and FQNNGV. The CDR3 has 13 amino acids.

The rearrangement joins TRBV5-4 to TRBJ2-5; a possible D gene is TRBD2 (6 bases). Germline assignment: CDR1 SGHNT and CDR2 YYREEE (reference sequence). The CDR3 has 14 residues. The germline V and J ends were trimmed by 4 bases and 4 bases, with 14 bases remaining between them. The CDR3 loop reads CASSAEGLSETQYF. For the CDR3, the DNA is TGTGCCAGCAGCGCGGAGGGCTTGTCAGAGACCCAGTACTTC.

This clone is a singleton in its sample. V gene TRBV28 combines with J gene TRBJ1-6, with D perhaps TRBD1 (6 bases). This CDR3 comprises 14 residues. V lost 8 bases and J lost 6, with 14 bases in between. CDR1 is MDHEN and CDR2 is SYDVKM in the germline V gene. CDR3 nucleotides: TGTGCCAGCGAAGGGGGTCGGAGTAATTCACCCCTCCACTTT. The encoded protein is CASEGGRSNSPLHF. Filled out from reference TRBV28 and TRBJ1-6, the complete variable domain reads DVKVTQSSRYLVKRTGEKVFLECVQDMDHENMFWYRQDPGLGLRLIYFSYDVKMKEKGDIPEGYSVSREKKERFSLILESASTNQTSMYLCASEGGRSNSPLHFGNGTRLTVT.

This chain connects TRBV19 to TRBJ2-7; the match to TRBD1 covers 8 bases. Per germline, CDR1 LNHDA and CDR2 SQIVND (reference sequence). V gave up 9 bases and J gave up 5 bases; unmatched junction bases: 9. This CDR3 has 13 residues. The CDR3 loop reads CASQEARGHEQYV. The CDR3 DNA reads as TGTGCCAGCCAAGAGGCCAGGGGGCACGAGCAGTACGTC.

The chain carries TRBV6-6 and TRBJ1-4; a possible D gene is TRBD1 (6 bases). Germline V gene sequence: CDR1 MNHNY, CDR2 SVGAGI (reference sequence). The CDR3 consists of 15 residues. The germline V and J ends were trimmed by 4 bases and 5 bases, with 14 bases remaining between them. As DNA, the CDR3 is TGTGCCAGCAGTTTCTCCAGGGGATGGAATGAAAAACTGTTTTTT. Amino acid sequence: CASSFSRGWNEKLFF.

CDR3 residues: CASTAFYGRGSGANVLTF. The DNA for the CDR3 is TGCGCCAGCACCGCATTTTATGGGAGAGGCTCTGGGGCCAACGTCCTGACTTTC. The chain links TRBV5-1 to TRBJ2-6, with D perhaps matching TRBD2 (5 bases). The CDR3 totals 18 residues. Per germline, CDR1 SGHRS and CDR2 YFSETQ. V was trimmed by 6 bases and J by 0 bases, leaving 19 bases between them.

Here the CDR3 reads CASSLEGMGLYF. The CDR3 nucleotides are TGCGCCAGCAGCTTGGAGGGGATGGGGCTATATTTT. The V gene is TRBV5-1, the J gene TRBJ1-3; D might be TRBD1 (5 bases). The V and J ends lost 0 bases and 14 bases respectively, with 12 bases between them. The CDR3 is 12 amino acids. Germline CDR1 reads SGHRS; CDR2 reads YFSETQ.

The J gene is TRBJ2-2, the V gene TRBV12-3 or TRBV12-4; unclear D gene. V lost 4 bases, J lost 6 bases, and 6 bases lay in between. This CDR3 comprises 12 residues. CDR3 loop: CASSSPAGELFF. CDR3 DNA sequence: TGTGCCAGCAGTTCCCCGGCCGGGGAGCTGTTTTTT.

This chain uses TRBV2 with TRBJ2-1, with TRBD2 matching over 11 bases. Germline V gene sequence: CDR1 SNHLY, CDR2 FYNNEI. J lost 5 bases, V lost 5 bases, and 8 bases had no gene match. The CDR3 is 16 amino acids. CDR3 in amino acids: CASSRSPLAGDNEQFF. CDR3 bases: TGTGCCAGCAGTCGCTCCCCACTAGCGGGGGACAATGAGCAGTTCTTC.

The CDR3 DNA reads as TGCGCCAGCAGCTTGGGACTAGCGGGGGGAGAGACCCAGTACTTC. This encodes CASSLGLAGGETQYF. The chain carries TRBV5-1 and TRBJ2-5; the match to TRBD2 covers 13 bases. The germline V gene has CDR1 SGHRS and CDR2 YFSETQ. CDR3 length: 15 residues. V shed 0 bases and J 4 bases; nucleotides not matched to a gene: 0.

V and J are TRBV6-5 and TRBJ1-5; D perhaps matches TRBD1 (6 bases). With 5 bases removed from V and 3 bases from J, the gap between germline ends came to 8 bases. The CDR3 consists of 13 residues. The V gene's germline CDR1 is MNHEY and CDR2 SVGAGI. The CDR3 DNA reads as TGTGCCAGCAGTAGGGACAACAATCAGCCCCAGCATTTT. This codes for CASSRDNNQPQHF.

The chain combines TRBV25-1 with TRBJ2-7; 8 bases agree with TRBD1. J gave up 3 bases and V 4 bases, and 2 bases lay outside the gene matches. This CDR3 is 13 amino acids long. Germline loops: CDR1 MGHDK, CDR2 SYGVNS. The CDR3 here is CASSVGTGYEQYV. In DNA, the CDR3 is TGTGCCAGCAGTGTCGGGACAGGCTACGAGCAGTACGTC.

The chain is built from TRBV12-2 and TRBJ2-2; TRBD1, the table's D call, was not compared with the DNA. TRBV12-2 is reported as a pseudogene. This CDR3 has 19 residues. The CDR3 loop reads CASRPKTGASGINTGELFF. Here the CDR3 DNA reads TGTGCAAGTCGCCCTAAGACAGGGGCCTCCGGGATAAACACCGGGGAGCTGTTTTTT.

This clone was counted once. The CDR3 sequence is CASSLRPTGWEETQYF. DNA for the CDR3: TGTGCCAGCAGCCTCAGACCTACCGGGTGGGAGGAGACCCAGTACTTC. V is TRBV7-9 and J is TRBJ2-5; D is possibly TRBD2 (5 bases). Trimming stripped 5 bases from V and 5 bases from J, with 21 bases between. This CDR3 contains 16 residues. The germline CDR1 and CDR2 sequences are SEHNR and FQNEAQ (reference sequence).

J is TRBJ1-6 and V is TRBV5-6, with a possible D match to TRBD1 (5 bases). The length of the CDR3 is 14 residues. Germline V gives CDR1 SGHDT, CDR2 YYEEEE. V lost 0 bases, J lost 7 bases, and 8 bases lay in between. CDR3 region: CASSLGQRNSPLHF. In DNA form, the CDR3 reads TGTGCCAGCAGCTTGGGACAGAGGAATTCACCCCTCCACTTT.

This clone appeared a single time. This chain's CDR3 is CASSDYRVGGRYTEAFF. CDR3 sequence (DNA): TGTGCCAGCAGTGACTACAGGGTGGGGGGGCGGTACACTGAAGCTTTCTTT. The chain links TRBV25-1 to TRBJ1-1, with D maybe TRBD1 (6 bases). CDR3 length: 17 residues. Germline loops: CDR1 MGHDK, CDR2 SYGVNS. Trimming removed 3 bases from V and 3 bases from J, with 20 bases in between.

This clone was picked up one time. The chain has TRBV5-6 and TRBJ1-2, with D perhaps matching TRBD1 (5 bases). The CDR3 is 14 residues long. V lost 4 bases and J lost 4, with 14 bases in between. Germline V gene lookup returns CDR1 SGHDT and CDR2 YYEEEE. CDR3 sequence: CASSVGGDSYGYTF. The CDR3, as DNA: TGTGCCAGCAGCGTGGGGGGTGACAGCTATGGCTACACCTTC. Looking up the rest from reference TRBV5-6 and TRBJ1-2 gives the full variable domain: DAGVTQSPTHLIKTRGQQVTLRCSPKSGHDTVSWYQQALGQGPQFIFQYYEEEERQRGNFPDRFSGHQFPNYSSELNVNALLLGDSALYLCASSVGGDSYGYTFGSGTRLTVV.